These 6 T cell receptor beta chains share one sample of origin, sequenced in a study of OX40 agonist ivuxolimab in advanced cancers. Profiling relied on immunoSEQ multiplex PCR, and the TCRdb table lists in-frame clones only, not all of them. The sample shows 50,000 to 65,000 clones, approximately 88% of them seen only once. This specimen consisted of CD4+ or CD8+ T cells sorted from blood, obtained in a trial of the OX40 agonist ivuxolimab. All receptors derive from an adult with an advanced solid tumor such as melanoma, head and neck, liver or kidney cancer.

This clone was detected only a few times. The chain has TRBV10-1 and TRBJ2-7, with TRBD1 matching over 8 bases. The CDR3 consists of 16 residues. Trimming at V came to 3 bases and at J to 2 bases, leaving 9 bases not matched to a gene. Looked up from germline, CDR1 is WNHNN and CDR2 is SYGVQD (reference sequence). CDR3 sequence: CASSDLGQALPYEQYV. The CDR3 region has the DNA TGCGCCAGCAGTGACCTGGGACAGGCACTACCCTACGAGCAGTACGTC.

This rearrangement joins TRBV28 to TRBJ1-5, with TRBD1 matching 7 bases. Per germline, CDR1 MDHEN and CDR2 SYDVKM. The CDR3 is made up of 15 amino acids. J lost 7 bases, V lost 6 bases, and 12 bases had no gene match. Here the CDR3 DNA reads TGTGCCAGCAGCCGACCGACAGGGAAGGAACAGCCCCAGCATTTT. It specifies CASSRPTGKEQPQHF.

This chain uses TRBV6-5 with TRBJ2-1; 11 bases map to TRBD2. J gave up 4 bases and V 2 bases, and 4 bases lay outside the gene matches. The germline CDR1 and CDR2 sequences are MNHEY and SVGAGI. The CDR3 length is 16 residues. The CDR3 bases are TGTGCCAGCAGTTACATAGCGGGAGGGCCTTACAATGAGCAGTTCTTC. Translation gives CASSYIAGGPYNEQFF.

V gene TRBV11-2 combines with J gene TRBJ2-2; 13 nucleotides match TRBD2. Per the germline V gene, CDR1 is SGHAT and CDR2 is FQNNGV. There are 17 residues in the CDR3. Germline trimming cut 5 bases from V and 2 bases from J; bases unmatched to any gene: 5. The CDR3 DNA sequence: TGTGCCAGCAGCCGGACTAGCGGGGGCTCTAACACCGGGGAGCTGTTTTTT. It codes for CASSRTSGGSNTGELFF.

By proportion, this clone is medium-sized. The chain joins TRBV5-5 to TRBJ1-3, with TRBD1 as a possible D gene (6 bases). V was shortened by 7 bases and J by 0 bases, with 17 bases between the two germline ends. This CDR3 comprises 16 residues. The germline V gene encodes CDR1 SGHKS and CDR2 YYEKEE (reference sequence). CDR3 loop: CASGDYRVRSGNTIYF. CDR3 bases: TGTGCCAGCGGGGATTACAGGGTGCGCTCTGGAAACACCATATATTTT.

The chain combines TRBV2 with TRBJ1-4; the D gene is possibly TRBD1 (6 bases). The CDR3 totals 13 residues. Trimming left V 7 bases short and J 7 bases short, with 13 bases between. Germline CDR1 reads SNHLY; CDR2 reads FYNNEI. Here the CDR3 reads CASTQGWGEKLFF. In nucleotides, the CDR3 is TGTGCCAGCACCCAGGGGTGGGGTGAAAAACTGTTTTTT.